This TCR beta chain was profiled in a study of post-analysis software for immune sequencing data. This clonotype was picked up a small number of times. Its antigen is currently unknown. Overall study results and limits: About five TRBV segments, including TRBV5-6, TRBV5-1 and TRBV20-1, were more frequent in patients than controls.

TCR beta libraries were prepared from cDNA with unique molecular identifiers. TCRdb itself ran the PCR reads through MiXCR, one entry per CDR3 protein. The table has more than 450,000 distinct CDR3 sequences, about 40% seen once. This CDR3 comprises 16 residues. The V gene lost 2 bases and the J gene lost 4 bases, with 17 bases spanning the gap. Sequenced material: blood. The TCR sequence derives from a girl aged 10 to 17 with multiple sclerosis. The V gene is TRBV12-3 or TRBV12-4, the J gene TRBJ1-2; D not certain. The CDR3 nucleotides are TGTGCCAGCAGTTTAAAACAGCCCTCGGCGACCTATGGCTACACCTTC. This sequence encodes CASSLKQPSATYGYTF.